This entry lists 12 T cell receptor beta chains sequenced from one sample in a study of blood T cell repertoires in COVID-19. Here immunoSEQ multiplex PCR was the method, and the copy in TCRdb shows in-frame clones only, minus some. The sample contains roughly 70,000 clones, approximately 90% of which appear only once. Sequencing input: peripheral blood. These receptors originate from a man in his fifties or sixties with COVID-19, enrolled during active disease.

V is TRBV4-2 and J is TRBJ1-4, with a possible D match to TRBD1 (6 bases). This CDR3 is built from 17 residues. V lost 0 bases to trimming and J lost 7 bases, with 18 bases between them. Germline V lookup: CDR1 LGHNA, CDR2 YNFKEQ. CDR3: CASSQDLVSGAGEKLFF. The CDR3 coding sequence is TGTGCCAGCAGCCAAGATCTTGTTTCAGGGGCTGGTGAAAAACTGTTTTTT.

The chain employs TRBV4-1 and TRBJ1-2; the D gene is possibly TRBD1 (6 bases). CDR3 size: 17 residues. Germline V gene data show CDR1 as MGHRA and CDR2 as YSYEKL. V lost 0 bases and J 4 bases, leaving 18 bases between the germline ends. The CDR3 region has the DNA TGCGCCAGCAGCCAAGATCCCACAGGGCCGTCATTCTATGGCTACACCTTC. Its protein is CASSQDPTGPSFYGYTF.

This sequence joins TRBV6-2 or TRBV6-3 and TRBJ2-7; TRBD2 is a possible D gene (6 bases). The CDR3 extends over 14 amino acids. Between the trimmed V and J ends, which lost 6 bases and 4 bases, there was a span of 16 bases. CDR1 MNHEY and CDR2 SVGEGT come from the germline V gene. CDR3 sequence (DNA): TGTGCCAGCAGCGCCCCGTGGAGGGAGTACGAGCAGTACTTC. Protein: CASSAPWREYEQYF.

The chain uses TRBV7-3 and TRBJ2-3; no clear D. Germline loops: CDR1 SGHTA, CDR2 FQGTGA. V dropped 5 bases and J dropped 1 base, with 7 bases sitting between them. The CDR3 runs to 13 residues. CDR3 sequence (DNA): TGTGCCAGCAGCCCCCGCGGCACAGATACGCAGTATTTT. It encodes CASSPRGTDTQYF. Combining the CDR3 with reference TRBV7-3 and TRBJ2-3 gives the whole variable domain GAGVSQTPSNKVTEKGKYVELRCDPISGHTALYWYRQSLGQGPEFLIYFQGTGAADDSGLPNDRFFAVRPEGSVSTLKIQRTERGDSAVYLCASSPRGTDTQYFGPGTRLTVL.

V usage is TRBV5-1 and J usage is TRBJ2-1, with D possibly matching TRBD1 (6 bases). Looked up from germline, CDR1 is SGHRS and CDR2 is YFSETQ. Trimming removed 5 bases at V and 5 bases at J, with 14 bases between. The CDR3 runs 14 residues. This chain's CDR3 is CASSGRGENNEQFF. Here the CDR3 DNA reads TGCGCCAGCAGTGGCAGGGGCGAAAACAATGAGCAGTTCTTC.

J is TRBJ2-3 and V is TRBV24-1; 11 nucleotides agree with TRBD2. The junction had 11 bases not matched to a gene; V was cut back by 4 bases and J by 9 bases. CDR1 is KGHDR and CDR2 is SFDVKD in the germline V gene. The CDR3 loop spans 16 amino acids. The CDR3 coding sequence is TGTGCCACCAGTGACCCGTTAGCGGGAGGGCCGGGGACGCAGTATTTT. This sequence encodes CATSDPLAGGPGTQYF.

This clone was recorded a few times. The chain employs TRBV28 and TRBJ1-1; maybe TRBD1 (6 bases). The germline CDR1 and CDR2 sequences are MDHEN and SYDVKM. CDR3 size: 16 residues. Deletions cut 3 bases from V and 5 bases from J, with 19 bases between. CDR3 residues: CASSFLGRRGSTEAFF. CDR3 nucleotide sequence: TGTGCCAGCAGTTTTTTGGGGCGCAGGGGAAGTACTGAAGCTTTCTTT. Full variable domain (outside the CDR3, taken from reference TRBV28 and TRBJ1-1): DVKVTQSSRYLVKRTGEKVFLECVQDMDHENMFWYRQDPGLGLRLIYFSYDVKMKEKGDIPEGYSVSREKKERFSLILESASTNQTSMYLCASSFLGRRGSTEAFFGQGTRLTVV.

By sample fraction, this clone is medium-sized. The chain couples TRBV5-1 to TRBJ2-3; 8 bases map to TRBD2. From germline, CDR1 is SGHRS and CDR2 YFSETQ. The V gene end was trimmed by 7 bases and the J gene end by 1 base; junction bases not matched to a gene: 5. This CDR3 has 14 residues. This chain's CDR3 is CASGLASRTDTQYF. The CDR3 DNA is TGCGCCAGCGGACTAGCCAGCCGCACAGATACGCAGTATTTT.

The chain recombines TRBV4-2 with TRBJ2-7; D is ambiguous. In germline, CDR1 is LGHNA, CDR2 YNFKEQ. The CDR3 totals 15 residues. V was cut by 0 bases and J by 0 bases, with 9 bases left in between. The CDR3 protein is CASSQEALGSYEQYV. For the CDR3, the DNA is TGTGCCAGCAGCCAAGAGGCCCTAGGCTCCTACGAGCAGTACGTC.

The chain uses TRBV30 and TRBJ1-5; 7 nucleotides agree with TRBD1. The CDR3 is 15 amino acids. Germline V gives CDR1 GTSNPN, CDR2 SVGIG (reference sequence). V shed 1 base, J shed 0 bases, and the junction held 3 bases outside the gene matches. This CDR3 reads CAWSEGQTSNQPQHF. CDR3 nucleotides: TGTGCCTGGAGTGAGGGACAGACTAGCAATCAGCCCCAGCATTTT.

The rearrangement links TRBV29-1 to TRBJ1-2; 7 bases fit TRBD1. The germline V gene has CDR1 SQVTM and CDR2 ANQGSEA. With 3 bases clipped from V and 8 bases from J, the junction kept 9 bases outside the gene matches. There are 13 residues in the CDR3. The CDR3 DNA sequence: TGCAGCGTTGAGAGGGGGCGCTTAGGGGGCTACACCTTC. It is translated as CSVERGRLGGYTF.

The chain couples TRBV7-2 to TRBJ2-7; maybe TRBD1 (6 bases). The V gene lost 1 base and the J gene lost 3 bases, with 13 bases spanning the gap. Per the germline V gene, CDR1 is SGHTA and CDR2 is FQGNSA. CDR3 length: 15 amino acids. In nucleotides, the CDR3 is TGTGCCAGCAGCTTAGTAGGGGGTATGAGCTACGAGCAGTACTTC. Translating it yields CASSLVGGMSYEQYF.